The entry below gives a single TCR beta chain sequence along with its context. No antigen is known for it. This record comes from a study of cytomegalovirus exposure and HLA in healthy donors. The CDR3 loop spans 12 amino acids. CDR1 is MDHEN and CDR2 is SYDVKM in the germline V gene. The germline V and J ends were trimmed by 8 bases and 8 bases, with 15 bases remaining between them. Primers included in the PCR were 60 Vbeta and 13 Jbeta primers. Generated by immunoSEQ multiplex PCR, the TCRdb table keeps only in-frame clones and is missing some. The table has fewer than 250,000 clones, about 80% seen once. Regarding the study as a whole: Across donors, most TCRs were seen rarely, yet some public ones were widespread.

The genes are TRBV28 and TRBJ1-2, with a weak D call TRBD1 (6 bases). The sequence was collected from a woman aged 45-60 years in good health and CMV-seropositive. The sample was PBMCs. The CDR3 spells CASDKGTTGYTF. The CDR3 DNA reads TGTGCCAGCGATAAGGGGACAACGGGCTACACCTTC.